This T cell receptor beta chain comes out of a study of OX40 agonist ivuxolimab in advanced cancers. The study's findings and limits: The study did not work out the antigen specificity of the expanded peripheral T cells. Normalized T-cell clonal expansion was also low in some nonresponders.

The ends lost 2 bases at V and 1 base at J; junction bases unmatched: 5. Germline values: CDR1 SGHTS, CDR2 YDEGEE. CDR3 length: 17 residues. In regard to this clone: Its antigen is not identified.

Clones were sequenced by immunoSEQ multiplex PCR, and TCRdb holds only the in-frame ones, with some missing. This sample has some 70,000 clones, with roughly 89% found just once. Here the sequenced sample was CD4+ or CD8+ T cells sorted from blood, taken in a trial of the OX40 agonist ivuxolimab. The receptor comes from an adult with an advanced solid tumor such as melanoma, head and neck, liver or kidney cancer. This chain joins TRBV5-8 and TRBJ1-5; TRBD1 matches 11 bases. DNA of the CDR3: TGTGCCAGCAGCTTTGGGACAGGGGGAGTGAGCAATCAGCCCCAGCATTTT. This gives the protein CASSFGTGGVSNQPQHF.